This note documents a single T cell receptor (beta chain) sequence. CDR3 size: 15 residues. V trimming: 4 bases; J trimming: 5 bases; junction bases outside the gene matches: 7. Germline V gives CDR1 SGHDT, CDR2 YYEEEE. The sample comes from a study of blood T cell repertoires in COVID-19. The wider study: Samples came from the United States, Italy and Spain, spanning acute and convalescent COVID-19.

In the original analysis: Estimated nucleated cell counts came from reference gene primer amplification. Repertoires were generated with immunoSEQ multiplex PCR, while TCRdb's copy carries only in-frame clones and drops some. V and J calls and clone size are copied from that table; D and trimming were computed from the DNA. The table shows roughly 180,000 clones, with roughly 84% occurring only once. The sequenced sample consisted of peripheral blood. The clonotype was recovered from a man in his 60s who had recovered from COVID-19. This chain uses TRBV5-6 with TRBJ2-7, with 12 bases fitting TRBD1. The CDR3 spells CASSPGQGARDEQYF. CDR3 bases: TGTGCCAGCAGCCCGGGACAGGGGGCGCGCGACGAGCAGTACTTC. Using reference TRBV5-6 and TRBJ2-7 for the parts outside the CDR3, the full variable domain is DAGVTQSPTHLIKTRGQQVTLRCSPKSGHDTVSWYQQALGQGPQFIFQYYEEEERQRGNFPDRFSGHQFPNYSSELNVNALLLGDSALYLCASSPGQGARDEQYFGPGTRLTVT.